The clone carrying this T cell receptor (beta chain) was seen only once. Germline CDR1 LNHDA, CDR2 SQIVND (reference sequence). The CDR3 covers 14 residues. The V segment lost 8 bases and the J segment 2 bases; nucleotides outside the gene matches: 8. Per the study methods: The authors estimated nucleated cell counts from reference gene primer amplification. TCRdb keeps only in-frame clones here, not all; method: immunoSEQ multiplex PCR. That table is the source of V, J and clone size, and D and trimming were worked out from the DNA. The sample contains around 330,000 clones, approximately 89% of which appear only once. These data belong to a study of blood T cell repertoires in COVID-19. Whole-study context: Sample material is recorded as cDNA or gDNA derived from T cells, B-cell-depleted T cells, or PBMCs.

This TCR came from a woman in her thirties with COVID-19, enrolled during active disease. The specimen was peripheral blood. V and J are TRBV19 and TRBJ1-2, with 7 bases lining up with TRBD1. CDR3 DNA sequence: TGTGCCAGTCAAGACAGGGCCAGCAACTATGGCTACACCTTC. Its translation: CASQDRASNYGYTF.